Included here is one TCR beta chain sequence, with context. This specimen comes from a study of cytomegalovirus exposure and HLA in healthy donors. Sequencing was performed with immunoSEQ multiplex PCR; in TCRdb, only in-frame clones are kept and a portion is missing. The table includes fewer than 90,000 clones, 90% to 96% detected once. This receptor was identified in a man aged 18-30 years in good health and CMV-seropositive. Sequences were obtained from PBMCs.

This CDR3 is CASGLRASQAYEQYF. The CDR3, as DNA: TGTGCCAGTGGGCTGAGGGCCAGCCAGGCCTACGAGCAGTACTTC. The chain has TRBV19 and TRBJ2-7, with D perhaps matching TRBD2 (5 bases). The V and J ends lost 8 bases and 2 bases respectively, with 19 bases between them. Germline CDR1 is LNHDA and CDR2 is SQIVND (reference sequence). CDR3 size: 15 residues.